This record looks at one T cell receptor beta chain sequence and its context. The antigen remains undetermined. Primers: 60 Vbeta forward and 13 Jbeta reverse. Produced via immunoSEQ multiplex PCR; TCRdb's table is partial and in-frame only. The table records roughly 240,000 clones, around 76% of them present only once. These data belong to a study of cytomegalovirus exposure and HLA in healthy donors. The wider study: The early release's HLA-typed donors yielded approximately 81 million unique TCRs. Study findings and constraints: Association of a missense DCLRE1C variant with TCR beta V- and J-gene trimming was reported in a later analysis. Common viral pathogens seemed, in a later analysis, to connect with several of the most significant clusters.

The CDR3 has 17 amino acids. The junction had 9 bases not matched to a gene; V was cut back by 3 bases and J by 7 bases. CDR1 is WSHSY and CDR2 is SAAADI in the germline V gene. The origin of this receptor is a woman in her thirties or forties in good health and CMV-seropositive. The sequenced material came from PBMCs. The chain uses TRBV10-2 and TRBJ1-6, with 10 bases matching TRBD1. This CDR3 is CASSDHGTGVGNSPLHF. Written as DNA, the CDR3 is TGCGCCAGCAGTGACCATGGGACAGGGGTGGGCAATTCACCCCTCCACTTT.